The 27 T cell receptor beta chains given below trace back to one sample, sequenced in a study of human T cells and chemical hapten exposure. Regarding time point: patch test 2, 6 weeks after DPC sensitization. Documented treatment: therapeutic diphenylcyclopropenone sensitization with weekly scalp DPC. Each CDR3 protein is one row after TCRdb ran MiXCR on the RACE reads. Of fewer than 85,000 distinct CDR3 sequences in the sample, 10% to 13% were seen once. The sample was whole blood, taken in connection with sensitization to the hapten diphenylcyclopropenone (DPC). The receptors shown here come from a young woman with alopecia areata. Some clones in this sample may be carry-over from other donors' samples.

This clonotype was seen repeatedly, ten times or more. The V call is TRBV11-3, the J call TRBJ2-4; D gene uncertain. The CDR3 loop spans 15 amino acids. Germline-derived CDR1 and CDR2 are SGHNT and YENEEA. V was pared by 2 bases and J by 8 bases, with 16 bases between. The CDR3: CASSLLGPGNDIQYF. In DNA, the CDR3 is TGTGCCAGCAGCTTACTTGGTCCAGGAAATGACATTCAGTACTTC.

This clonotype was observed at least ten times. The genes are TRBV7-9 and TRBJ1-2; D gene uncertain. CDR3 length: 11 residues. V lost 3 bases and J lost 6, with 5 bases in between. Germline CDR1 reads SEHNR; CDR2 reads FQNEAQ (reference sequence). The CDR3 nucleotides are TGTGCCAGCAGCTTGGGGAATGGCTACACCTTC. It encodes CASSLGNGYTF.

The CDR3 DNA reads TGTGCCAGCAGCTTTACAGGGTCTCTAAATCAGCCCCAGCATTTT. It is translated as CASSFTGSLNQPQHF. The V gene is TRBV5-5, the J gene TRBJ1-5; D possibly corresponds to TRBD1 (6 bases). V lost 2 bases and J lost 4, with 13 bases in between. The germline CDR1 and CDR2 sequences are SGHKS and YYEKEE (reference sequence). The CDR3 extends over 15 amino acids.

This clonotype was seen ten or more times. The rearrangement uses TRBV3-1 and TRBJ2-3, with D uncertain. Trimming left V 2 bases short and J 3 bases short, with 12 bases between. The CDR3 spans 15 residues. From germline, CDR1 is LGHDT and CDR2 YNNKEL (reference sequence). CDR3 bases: TGTGCCAGCAGCCAACGACCTCAAATAACAGATACGCAGTATTTT. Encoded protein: CASSQRPQITDTQYF.

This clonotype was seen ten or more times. CDR3 in amino acids: CASSPSGGPRAGELFF. For the CDR3, the DNA is TGTGCCAGCAGTCCCAGCGGGGGCCCGAGGGCCGGGGAGCTGTTTTTT. V and J are TRBV6-5 and TRBJ2-2; the match to TRBD2 covers 8 bases. This CDR3 is 16 amino acids long. The V and J ends lost 5 bases and 6 bases, in that order; junction bases with no gene match: 11. Germline lookup yields CDR1 MNHEY and CDR2 SVGAGI.

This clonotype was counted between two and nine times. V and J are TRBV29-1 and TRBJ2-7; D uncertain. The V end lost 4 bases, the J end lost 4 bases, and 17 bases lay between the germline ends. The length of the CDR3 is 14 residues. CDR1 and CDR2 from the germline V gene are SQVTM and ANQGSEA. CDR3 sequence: CSVVAASQFYEQYF. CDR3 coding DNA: TGCAGCGTTGTCGCGGCATCCCAGTTTTACGAGCAGTACTTC.

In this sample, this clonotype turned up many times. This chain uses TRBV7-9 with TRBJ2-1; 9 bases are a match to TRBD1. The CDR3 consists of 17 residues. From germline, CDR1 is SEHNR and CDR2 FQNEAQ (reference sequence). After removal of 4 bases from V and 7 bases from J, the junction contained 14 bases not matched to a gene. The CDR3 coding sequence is TGTGCCAGCAGCTCCAGAGCGGGGACAGGGATTGGGAATGAGCAGTTCTTC. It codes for CASSSRAGTGIGNEQFF.

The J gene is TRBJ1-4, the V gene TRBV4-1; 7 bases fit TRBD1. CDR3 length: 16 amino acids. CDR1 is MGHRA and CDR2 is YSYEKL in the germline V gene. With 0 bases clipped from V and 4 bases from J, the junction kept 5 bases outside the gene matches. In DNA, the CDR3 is TGCGCCAGCAGCCAAGAGGAGGGACAGCTTAATGAAAAACTGTTTTTT. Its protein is CASSQEEGQLNEKLFF.

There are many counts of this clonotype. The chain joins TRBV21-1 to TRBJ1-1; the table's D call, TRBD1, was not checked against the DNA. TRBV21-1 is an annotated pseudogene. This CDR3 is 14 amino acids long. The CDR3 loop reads CASSKSKDSFEAFF. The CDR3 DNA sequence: TGTGCCAGCAGCAAATCGAAAGACAGTTTCGAAGCTTTCTTT.

DNA for the CDR3: TGTGCCAGCAGATTCACAGGGAGCAATCAGCCCCAGCATTTT. Amino acid sequence: CASRFTGSNQPQHF. The rearrangement links TRBV28 to TRBJ1-5; TRBD1 might be the D (6 bases). V was cut by 6 bases and J by 1 base, with 10 bases left in between. Germline V CDR1 and CDR2: MDHEN, SYDVKM. The CDR3 sequence is 14 residues long.

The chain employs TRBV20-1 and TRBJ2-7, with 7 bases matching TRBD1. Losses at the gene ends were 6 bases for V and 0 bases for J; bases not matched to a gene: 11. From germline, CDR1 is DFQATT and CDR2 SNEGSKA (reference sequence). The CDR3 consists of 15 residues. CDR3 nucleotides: TGCAGTGCCAGCAACCCTCAGGGGGTCTCCTACGAGCAGTACTTC. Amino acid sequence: CSASNPQGVSYEQYF.

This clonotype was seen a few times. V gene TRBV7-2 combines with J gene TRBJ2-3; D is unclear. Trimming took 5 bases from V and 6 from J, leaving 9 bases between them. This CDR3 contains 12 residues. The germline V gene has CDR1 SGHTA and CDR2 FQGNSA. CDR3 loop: CASSGYGDTQYF. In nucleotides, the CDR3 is TGTGCCAGCAGCGGATACGGGGATACGCAGTATTTT.

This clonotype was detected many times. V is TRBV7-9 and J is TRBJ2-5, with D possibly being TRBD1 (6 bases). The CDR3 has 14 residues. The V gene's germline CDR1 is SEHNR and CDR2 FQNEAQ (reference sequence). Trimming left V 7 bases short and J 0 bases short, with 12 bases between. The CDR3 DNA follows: TGTGCCAGCACACCGACAGGAAACCAAGAGACCCAGTACTTC. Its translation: CASTPTGNQETQYF.

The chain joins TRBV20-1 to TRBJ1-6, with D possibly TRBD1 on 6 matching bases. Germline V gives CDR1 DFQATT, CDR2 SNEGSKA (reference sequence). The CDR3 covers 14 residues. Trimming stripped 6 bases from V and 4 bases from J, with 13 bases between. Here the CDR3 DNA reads TGCAGTGCCGGAGGACAGACGTATAATTCACCCCTCCACTTT. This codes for CSAGGQTYNSPLHF.

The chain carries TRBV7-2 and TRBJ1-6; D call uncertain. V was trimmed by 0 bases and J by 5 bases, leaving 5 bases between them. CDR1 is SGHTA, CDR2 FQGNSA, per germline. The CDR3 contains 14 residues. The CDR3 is CASSLARNNSPLHF. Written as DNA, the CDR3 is TGTGCCAGCAGCTTAGCGAGGAATAATTCACCCCTCCACTTT.

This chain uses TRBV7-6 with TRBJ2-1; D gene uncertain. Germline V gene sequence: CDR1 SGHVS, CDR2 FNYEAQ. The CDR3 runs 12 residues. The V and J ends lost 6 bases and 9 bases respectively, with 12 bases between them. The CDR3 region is CASSPNTGEQFF. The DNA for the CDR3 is TGTGCCAGCAGTCCCAACACGGGTGAGCAGTTCTTC.

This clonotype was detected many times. For the CDR3, the DNA is TGTGCCAGCAGCTCTCCACCGACTGGATCTGGTACGCAGTATTTT. It translates to CASSSPPTGSGTQYF. This chain joins TRBV7-8 and TRBJ2-3; unclear D gene. CDR1 SGHVS and CDR2 FQNEAQ come from the germline V gene. V was trimmed by 4 bases and J by 8 bases, leaving 19 bases between them. CDR3 length equals 15 residues.

As DNA, the CDR3 is TGCAGCGTTGAAGGACAGGGCGGCGGCTACACCTTC. The encoded protein is CSVEGQGGGYTF. The rearrangement joins TRBV29-1 to TRBJ1-2; TRBD1 matches at 7 bases. Germline loops: CDR1 SQVTM, CDR2 ANQGSEA. With 1 base clipped from V and 8 bases from J, the junction kept 4 bases outside the gene matches. The CDR3 covers 12 residues.

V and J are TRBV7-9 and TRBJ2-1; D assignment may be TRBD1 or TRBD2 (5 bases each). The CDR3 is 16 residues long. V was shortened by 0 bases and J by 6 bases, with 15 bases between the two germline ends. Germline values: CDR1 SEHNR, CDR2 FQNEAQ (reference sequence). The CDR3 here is CASSLAGPPLANEQFF. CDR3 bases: TGTGCCAGCAGCTTAGCGGGACCGCCCTTAGCCAATGAGCAGTTCTTC.

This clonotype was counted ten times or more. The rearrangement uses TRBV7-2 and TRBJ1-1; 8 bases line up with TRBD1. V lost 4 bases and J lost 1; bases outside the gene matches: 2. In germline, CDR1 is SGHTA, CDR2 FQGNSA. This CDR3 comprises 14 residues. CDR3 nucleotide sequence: TGTGCCAGCAGCTCTGACAGGGGGAACACTGAAGCTTTCTTT. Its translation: CASSSDRGNTEAFF. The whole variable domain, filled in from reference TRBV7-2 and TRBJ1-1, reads GAGVSQSPSNKVTEKGKDVELRCDPISGHTALYWYRQSLGQGLEFLIYFQGNSAPDKSGLPSDRFSAERTGGSVSTLTIQRTQQEDSAVYLCASSSDRGNTEAFFGQGTRLTVV.

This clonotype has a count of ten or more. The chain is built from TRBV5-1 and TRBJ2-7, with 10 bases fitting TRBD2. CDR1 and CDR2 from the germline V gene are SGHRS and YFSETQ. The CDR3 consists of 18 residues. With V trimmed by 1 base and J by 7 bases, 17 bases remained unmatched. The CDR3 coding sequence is TGCGCCAGCAGCTTGATCCCGGGCGGGCTAGCGGGAGTTCGGGAGCAGTACTTC. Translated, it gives CASSLIPGGLAGVREQYF.

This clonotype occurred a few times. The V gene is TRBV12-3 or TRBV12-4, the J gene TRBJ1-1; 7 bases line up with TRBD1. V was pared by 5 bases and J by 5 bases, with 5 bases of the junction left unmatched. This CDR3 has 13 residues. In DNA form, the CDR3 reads TGTGCCAGCAGTGACAGGGTGACGACTGAAGCTTTCTTT. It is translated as CASSDRVTTEAFF.

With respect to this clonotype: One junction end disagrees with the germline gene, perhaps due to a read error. The chain's CDR3 is CASSPQRGTGYDYTF. CDR3 sequence (DNA): TGTGCCAGCAGCCCGCAAAGGGGGACAGGGTATGACTACACCTTC. J is TRBJ1-2 and V is TRBV28, with 9 nucleotides matching TRBD1. This CDR3 is 15 amino acids long. CDR1 and CDR2 from the germline V gene are MDHEN and SYDVKM.

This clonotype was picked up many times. The DNA for the CDR3 is TGTGCCACCAGCAGGGATGGGACAGGGGGCGGCACTGAAGCTTTCTTT. This translates into CATSRDGTGGGTEAFF. The chain employs TRBV15 and TRBJ1-1, with 12 bases aligning to TRBD1. This CDR3 has 16 residues. With V trimmed by 3 bases and J by 4 bases, 6 bases remained unmatched. Germline assignment: CDR1 LNHNV and CDR2 YYDKDF (reference sequence).

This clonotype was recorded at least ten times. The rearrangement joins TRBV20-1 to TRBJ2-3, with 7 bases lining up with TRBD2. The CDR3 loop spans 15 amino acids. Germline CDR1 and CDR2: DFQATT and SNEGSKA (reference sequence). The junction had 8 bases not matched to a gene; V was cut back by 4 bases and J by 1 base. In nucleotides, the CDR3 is TGCAGTGCTACCCAACCAACTAGCGGCACAGATACGCAGTATTTT. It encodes CSATQPTSGTDTQYF.

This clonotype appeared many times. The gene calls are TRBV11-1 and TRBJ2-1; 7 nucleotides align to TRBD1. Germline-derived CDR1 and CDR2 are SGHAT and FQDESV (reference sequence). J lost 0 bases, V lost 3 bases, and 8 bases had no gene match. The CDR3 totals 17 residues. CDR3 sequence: CASSFQDRISSYNEQFF. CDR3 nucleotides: TGTGCCAGCAGCTTCCAGGACAGGATCAGCTCCTACAATGAGCAGTTCTTC.

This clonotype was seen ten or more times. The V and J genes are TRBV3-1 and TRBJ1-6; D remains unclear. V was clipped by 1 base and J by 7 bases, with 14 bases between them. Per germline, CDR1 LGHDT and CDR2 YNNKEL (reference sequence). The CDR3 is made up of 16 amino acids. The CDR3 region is CASSQVPRGRNSPLHF. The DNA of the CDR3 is TGTGCCAGCAGCCAAGTGCCCCGCGGGCGGAATTCACCCCTCCACTTT.